A selection of T cell receptor beta chains follows, all from one sample in a study of shared clonotypes between healthy human individuals. Here immunoSEQ multiplex PCR was the method, and the copy in TCRdb shows in-frame clones only, minus some. The sample includes some 2,500,000 clones, 93% of them seen just once. The sequencing sample was made of naive CD4+ T cells from PBMCs. These receptors were obtained from a man aged 18 to 29 in good health. Some clones in this sample may be carry-over from other donors' samples. Both conserved end residues are trimmed from each CDR3. The D gene is left open where the match is weak. The size of a clone is reported for some rows only, either as once, few or many, or as a class for expanded clones.

clone_size	v_call	d_call	cdr3_aa
-	TRBV28	TRBD1	ASSPQGTGNYEQY
-	TRBV29-1	-	SVDEGPVKTQY
once	TRBV29-1	TRBD1	SVEDPTGANIQY
-	TRBV21-1	-	ASSIPGEFLAKNIQY
-	TRBV5-1	TRBD2	ASSWTSGRGGNEQF
-	TRBV5-1	TRBD1	ASSLGSGGVNTEAF
-	TRBV27	-	ASSLSGPGLVYEQY
-	TRBV5-1	-	ASSPDPTSSGNTIY
-	TRBV9	TRBD2	ASSTPSGAIYNEQF
-	TRBV30	-	AHETVSGNTIY
-	TRBV7-2	-	ASSQDTGSPEAF
-	TRBV19	-	ATPSNQPQH
-	TRBV5-1	TRBD2	ASSAGLAGVSSEQF
once	TRBV5-1	TRBD2	ASSSSGSRPGELF
-	TRBV27	-	ASSSGGGDTQY
-	TRBV5-5	-	ASSLVVTGELF
-	TRBV21-1	-	ASSPRVIWLGQGVSGTEAF
-	TRBV2	TRBD1	ASRADRANEQY
-	TRBV7-2	-	ASSLRQRDTQY
-	TRBV28	-	ASRQGGTNEKLF
-	TRBV9	-	ASSVAPEETQY
-	TRBV29-1	TRBD2	SVPKGTGGSGGELF
-	TRBV11-3	TRBD2	ASSLGASGTYEQY
once	TRBV28	-	ASSSVRGLGNQPQH
-	TRBV27	-	ASIGHGMPNTEAF
-	TRBV11-2	-	ASSLALTGFYSGNTIY
once	TRBV4-3	-	ASSQEGGRTGQQF
-	TRBV27	-	ASSSLGKGKETQY
-	TRBV28	-	ASSLFRQGLGSQH
-	TRBV7-2	-	ASSLATGRINEKLF
once	TRBV7-9	TRBD1	ASSLASTGGLGGYT
once	TRBV6-5	-	ASSAPRGRTEAF
once	TRBV28	TRBD1	ASSFPTFTGVSSYNEQF
-	TRBV5-1	-	ASSLMQAGREAF
-	TRBV7-2	-	ASSLERSQGRGAGYT
-	TRBV9	TRBD1	ASSTRDRGAGANVLT
-	TRBV6-1	-	ASSEKARTHMNTEAF
-	TRBV5-1	-	ASSFSPQENTGELF
once	TRBV7-2	TRBD1	ASSLVLGQGDSYEQY
-	TRBV28	-	ASSSLPGRGNTEAF
-	TRBV6-1	-	ASSEYSRNIPEGYT
few	TRBV29-1	TRBD1	SVVAQGARGYT
-	TRBV6-1	-	ASSEEFDKNIQY
-	TRBV14	TRBD2	ASSPLAGGSYNEQF
-	TRBV29-1	TRBD1	SVRDRADTQY
-	TRBV30	-	AWRRGQNTGELF